The T cell receptor (beta chain) described here comes from a study of regulatory T cells in long-lasting Graves disease. Study-wide context: Newly diagnosed Graves' patients took antithyroid drugs under 3 months. The study's findings and limits: Repertoires from persistent disease leaned toward TRBV28, TRBJ1-2 and TRBJ2-5.

This clonotype showed up many times. Its antigen is currently unknown. Time point specified: newly diagnosed GD, antithyroid drugs for less than 3 months. Generation of the TCR library employed RNA extracted from PBMCs. Trimming took 6 bases from V and 5 from J, leaving 17 bases between them. This CDR3 contains 14 residues. Germline V gene data show CDR1 as MNHNS and CDR2 as SASEGT. Arm-PCR of CDR3 regions and iRepertoire HTBI primers were the basis on which TCR beta libraries were built. TCRdb re-called the multiplex PCR reads through MiXCR, storing one row per CDR3 protein. The repertoire holds roughly 500,000 distinct CDR3 sequences, with around 13% as singletons. These same data were also listed under a study on T cells in Graves' hyperthyroidism and ophthalmopathy. From that second work: The model's output predicted ophthalmopathy at a median of about 6.5 months prior to onset.

V gene TRBV6-1 combines with J gene TRBJ2-7, with D perhaps matching TRBD2 (5 bases). The TCR comes from a woman aged 45-59 years with Graves disease. Sequencing used peripheral blood mononuclear cells (PBMCs), obtained at new diagnosis, from a patient treated with antithyroid drugs. The CDR3, as DNA: TGTGCCAGCAGCCCGGGAAGGGCTCGAAACGAGCAGTACTTC. Its translation: CASSPGRARNEQYF.